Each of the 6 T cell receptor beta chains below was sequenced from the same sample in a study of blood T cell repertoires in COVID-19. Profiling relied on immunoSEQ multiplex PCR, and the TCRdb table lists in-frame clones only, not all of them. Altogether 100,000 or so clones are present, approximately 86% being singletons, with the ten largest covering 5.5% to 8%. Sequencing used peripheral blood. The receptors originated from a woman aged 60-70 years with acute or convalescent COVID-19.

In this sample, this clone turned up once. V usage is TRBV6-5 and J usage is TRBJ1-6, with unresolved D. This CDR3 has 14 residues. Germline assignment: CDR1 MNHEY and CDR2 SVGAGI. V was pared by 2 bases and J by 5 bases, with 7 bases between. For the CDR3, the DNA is TGTGCCAGCAGTTACCGCGCGAATAATTCACCCCTCCACTTT. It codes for CASSYRANNSPLHF.

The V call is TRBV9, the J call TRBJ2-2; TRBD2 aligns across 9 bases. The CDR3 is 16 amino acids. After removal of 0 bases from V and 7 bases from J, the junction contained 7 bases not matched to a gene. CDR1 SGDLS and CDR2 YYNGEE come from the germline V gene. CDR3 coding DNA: TGTGCCAGCAGCGTAGGACTAGCGGCGGACGGCGGGGAGCTGTTTTTT. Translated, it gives CASSVGLAADGGELFF.

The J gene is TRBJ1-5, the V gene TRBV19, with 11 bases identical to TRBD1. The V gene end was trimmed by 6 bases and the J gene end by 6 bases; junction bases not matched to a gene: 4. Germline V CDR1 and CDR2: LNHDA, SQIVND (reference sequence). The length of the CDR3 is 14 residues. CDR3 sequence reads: CASRRTGGSQPQHF. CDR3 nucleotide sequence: TGTGCCAGTAGGAGGACAGGGGGCAGTCAGCCCCAGCATTTT. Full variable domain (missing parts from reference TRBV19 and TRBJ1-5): DGGITQSPKYLFRKEGQNVTLSCEQNLNHDAMYWYRQDPGQGLRLIYYSQIVNDFQKGDIAEGYSVSREKKESFPLTVTSAQKNPTAFYLCASRRTGGSQPQHFGDGTRLSIL.

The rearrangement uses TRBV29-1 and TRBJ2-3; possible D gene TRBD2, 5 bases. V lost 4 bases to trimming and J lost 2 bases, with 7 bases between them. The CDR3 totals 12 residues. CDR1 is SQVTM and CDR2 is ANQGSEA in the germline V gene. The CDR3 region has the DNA TGCAGCGTTGTGCGGGTCACAGATACGCAGTATTTT. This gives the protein CSVVRVTDTQYF.

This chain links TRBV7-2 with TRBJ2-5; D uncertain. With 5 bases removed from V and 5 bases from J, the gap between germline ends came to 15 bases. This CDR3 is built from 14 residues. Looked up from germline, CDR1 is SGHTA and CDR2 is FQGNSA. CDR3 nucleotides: TGTGCCAGCAGCCCCGAGGTTCTCCGGGAGACCCAGTACTTC. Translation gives CASSPEVLRETQYF.

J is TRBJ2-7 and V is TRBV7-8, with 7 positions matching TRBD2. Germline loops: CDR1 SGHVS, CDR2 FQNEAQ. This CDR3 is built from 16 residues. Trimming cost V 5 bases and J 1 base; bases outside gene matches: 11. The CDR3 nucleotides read TGTGCCAGCAGCCTTCGGGGAGGGGAAAGTTCCTACGAGCAGTACTTC. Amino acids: CASSLRGGESSYEQYF.